The rows below give T cell receptor beta chains drawn from one sample of a study of cytotoxic CD8 clonotypes in ibrutinib-treated CLL. Some clones are missing from TCRdb's copy, which holds only in-frame ones; the method was immunoSEQ multiplex PCR. The table records about 140,000 clones, 75% to 85% of them present only once. Material: PBMCs, obtained after 36 months of ibrutinib treatment. The receptors were sampled from a human donor with chronic lymphocytic leukemia. CDR3s include the opening cysteine and the closing phenylalanine or tryptophan. Fields, in order: J gene, V gene, CDR3 protein.

>TRBJ1-4|TRBV18
CASSPLGTKMEKLFF
>TRBJ1-1|TRBV2
CAGGRENTEAFF
>TRBJ1-5|TRBV7-9
CASSSWGDSNQPQHF
>TRBJ2-5|TRBV5-8
CASSLGRRPGRETQYF
>TRBJ1-6|TRBV7-6
CASSSTGTGNSPLHF
>TRBJ2-5|TRBV28
CASSSLAGGLETQYF
>TRBJ1-6|TRBV18
CASSPRTADNSPLHF
>TRBJ1-1|TRBV30
CAWSEQGNTEAFF
>TRBJ2-7|TRBV7-9
CASSEGSSYEQYF
>TRBJ1-3|TRBV30
CAWSVLRAFSGNTIYF
>TRBJ1-2|TRBV27
CASSSGYGYTF
>TRBJ2-1|TRBV5-8
CASSEGNSDYNEQFF
>TRBJ1-3|TRBV4-1
CASSQVTGPGNTIYF
>TRBJ2-7|TRBV30
CAWSFRGTEVYEQYF
>TRBJ2-7|TRBV6-6
CASRGVPYEQYF
>TRBJ1-6|TRBV11-2
CASSLQSYNSPLHF
>TRBJ2-2|TRBV10-3
CAIKGQFLSNTGELFF
>TRBJ1-3|TRBV6-4
CASARDGNTIYF
>TRBJ1-1|TRBV7-9
CASRFLGLQMNTEAFF
>TRBJ1-1|TRBV27
CASSVGLPTNTEAFF
>TRBJ2-7|TRBV18
CASSPLGGPSYEQYF
>TRBJ2-1|TRBV6-5
CASSYSGSGKTQVVF
>TRBJ2-7|TRBV5-1
CASSLEGRVGYEQYF
>TRBJ1-1|TRBV29-1
CSVTGYMNTEAFF
>TRBJ1-2|TRBV7-8
CASSSRVPYGYTF
>TRBJ1-5|TRBV6-1
CASSEGGGHNNQPQHF
>TRBJ2-2|TRBV11-2
CATALEGTGFGELFF
>TRBJ1-6|TRBV27
CASSLVARLNYNSPLHF